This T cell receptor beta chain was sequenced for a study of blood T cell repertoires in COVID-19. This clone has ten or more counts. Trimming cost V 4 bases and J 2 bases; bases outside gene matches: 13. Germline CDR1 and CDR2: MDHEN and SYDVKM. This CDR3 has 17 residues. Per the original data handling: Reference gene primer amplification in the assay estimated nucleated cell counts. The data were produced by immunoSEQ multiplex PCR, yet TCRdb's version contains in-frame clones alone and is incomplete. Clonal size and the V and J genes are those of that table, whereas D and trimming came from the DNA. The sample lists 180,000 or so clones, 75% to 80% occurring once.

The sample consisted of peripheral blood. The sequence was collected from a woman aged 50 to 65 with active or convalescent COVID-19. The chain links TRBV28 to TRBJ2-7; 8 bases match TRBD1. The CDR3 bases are TGTGCCAGCAGTTGGGGGACAGGTACGCCCCGACCCTACGAGCAGTACTTC. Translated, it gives CASSWGTGTPRPYEQYF.